The 30 T cell receptor beta chains below all came from one sample that was sequenced in a study of T-cell memory formation after mild COVID-19. TCRdb re-derived calls from the 5' RACE reads in MiXCR, one entry per CDR3 protein. The repertoire consists of 300,000 to 400,000 distinct CDR3 sequences, with 25% to 30% occurring once and the leading ten covering about 13%. Specimen: PBMCs or a T cell subset sorted from them (not recorded which). The receptors come from an adult woman who had mild COVID-19 (a few samples of this study predate the infection). Cell type and time point are not known.

This clonotype was seen once. The V gene is TRBV20-1, the J gene TRBJ1-2; a possible D gene is TRBD1 (5 bases). This CDR3 spans 14 amino acids. Deletions cut 0 bases from V and 5 bases from J, with 13 bases between. Germline lookup yields CDR1 DFQATT and CDR2 SNEGSKA (reference sequence). The CDR3 DNA reads as TGCAGTGCTAGAGAGCAGGGCAGGTTTTATGGCTACACCTTC. Translation gives CSAREQGRFYGYTF.

V and J are TRBV5-6 and TRBJ1-1; perhaps TRBD1 as D (5 bases). V lost 7 bases and J 1 base, leaving 11 bases between the germline ends. This CDR3 region has 13 residues. CDR1 SGHDT and CDR2 YYEEEE come from the germline V gene. Here the CDR3 DNA reads TGTGCCAGCTATACAACAGGGAACACTGAAGCTTTCTTT. It codes for CASYTTGNTEAFF.

The table lists this clonotype with a few counts. This chain links TRBV3-1 with TRBJ2-5, with 10 bases fitting TRBD2. V lost 1 base to trimming and J lost 4 bases; unmatched junction nucleotides: 6. The CDR3 sequence is 16 residues long. Germline loops: CDR1 LGHDT, CDR2 YNNKEL (reference sequence). CDR3 protein: CASSQASGGQRETQYF. CDR3 sequence (DNA): TGTGCCAGCAGCCAAGCTAGCGGGGGCCAGAGAGAGACCCAGTACTTC.

The rearrangement uses TRBV12-3 or TRBV12-4 and TRBJ1-2; no clear D gene. Trimming took off 7 bases at V and 2 bases at J, with 14 bases between the two ends. This CDR3 has 14 residues. DNA of the CDR3: TGTGCCAGCACCCTTATGCTAGGGAACTATGGCTACACCTTC. Its protein product is CASTLMLGNYGYTF.

This clonotype has a handful of counts. V gene TRBV7-6 combines with J gene TRBJ2-5; TRBD2 matches 12 bases. V lost 1 base and J lost 3; bases outside the gene matches: 3. The CDR3 covers 16 residues. Germline CDR1 and CDR2: SGHVS and FNYEAQ. In nucleotides, the CDR3 is TGTGCCAGCAGCTTAGGAGCTAGCGGGGGGGAAGAGACCCAGTACTTC. It translates to CASSLGASGGEETQYF.

The V call is TRBV3-1, the J call TRBJ2-2, with D tentatively TRBD1 (5 bases). The germline CDR1 and CDR2 sequences are LGHDT and YNNKEL (reference sequence). V lost 6 bases, J lost 1 base, and 15 bases lay in between. The CDR3 covers 16 residues. CDR3 DNA: TGTGCCAGCAGACAGGCTGGGCGAAGGAACACCGGGGAGCTGTTTTTT. This gives the protein CASRQAGRRNTGELFF. The full variable domain, in which reference TRBV3-1 and TRBJ2-2 provide the parts outside the CDR3, is DTAVSQTPKYLVTQMGNDKSIKCEQNLGHDTMYWYKQDSKKFLKIMFSYNNKELIINETVPNRFSPKSPDKAHLNLHINSLELGDSAVYFCASRQAGRRNTGELFFGEGSRLTVL.

The CDR3 here is CASSLGLAGGTGELFF. Written as DNA, the CDR3 is TGTGCCAGCAGCTTAGGCCTAGCGGGAGGCACCGGGGAGCTGTTTTTT. This rearrangement joins TRBV7-9 to TRBJ2-2, with 11 nucleotides matching TRBD2. With V trimmed by 1 base and J by 4 bases, 2 bases remained unmatched. Germline V gene data show CDR1 as SEHNR and CDR2 as FQNEAQ (reference sequence). The CDR3 has 16 residues.

The chain combines TRBV20-1 with TRBJ2-7; 12 bases align to TRBD2. Germline CDR1 is DFQATT and CDR2 is SNEGSKA (reference sequence). This CDR3 spans 14 amino acids. Trimming cost V 5 bases and J 3 bases; bases outside gene matches: 5. The CDR3 protein is CSAEQTSGSYEQYF. The CDR3 DNA follows: TGCAGTGCTGAGCAGACTAGCGGGAGCTACGAGCAGTACTTC.

The chain is built from TRBV5-6 and TRBJ1-1, with D perhaps matching TRBD1 (6 bases). The CDR3 sequence is 14 residues long. Germline V gives CDR1 SGHDT, CDR2 YYEEEE. V was shortened by 2 bases and J by 5 bases, with 13 bases between the two germline ends. CDR3 nucleotides: TGTGCCAGCAGCTTACGACAGGATGAGACTGAAGCTTTCTTT. Protein product: CASSLRQDETEAFF.

The chain employs TRBV6-5 and TRBJ1-1; D gene ambiguous. Germline values: CDR1 MNHEY, CDR2 SVGAGI. The V end was cut by 4 bases, the J end by 1 base, with 10 bases between. This CDR3 is 14 amino acids long. The chain's CDR3 is CASSSPSGNTEAFF. CDR3 DNA: TGTGCCAGCAGTTCCCCCTCGGGGAACACTGAAGCTTTCTTT.

CDR3 sequence reads: CAWSVPGSPGELFF. DNA for the CDR3: TGTGCCTGGAGTGTACCCGGATCACCCGGGGAGCTGTTTTTT. The rearrangement uses TRBV30 and TRBJ2-2, with unresolved D. CDR1 is GTSNPN, CDR2 SVGIG, per germline (reference sequence). This CDR3 has 14 amino acids. The germline V and J ends were trimmed by 0 bases and 6 bases, with 11 bases remaining between them.

A few counts support this clonotype. CDR3 nucleotide sequence: TGCGCCAGCAAACCATCCGGGGTCTACGAGCAGTACTTC. Amino acid sequence: CASKPSGVYEQYF. The genes are TRBV5-1 and TRBJ2-7, with D possibly being TRBD2 (5 bases). The length of the CDR3 is 13 residues. V lost 6 bases, J lost 3 bases, and 13 bases lay in between. The V gene's germline CDR1 is SGHRS and CDR2 YFSETQ.

As DNA, the CDR3 is TGTGCCAGCTCAATCGGGGAGGCCTATGGCTACACCTTC. This encodes CASSIGEAYGYTF. J is TRBJ1-2 and V is TRBV18; D unresolved. The CDR3 has 13 amino acids. Germline V gene lookup returns CDR1 KGHSH and CDR2 LQKENI. V dropped 5 bases and J dropped 4 bases, with 11 bases sitting between them.

The chain is built from TRBV12-3 or TRBV12-4 and TRBJ1-1; 7 bases fit TRBD1. Losses at the gene ends were 5 bases for V and 7 bases for J; bases not matched to a gene: 4. The CDR3 consists of 12 residues. CDR3 sequence reads: CASSPWTGEAFF. The CDR3 nucleotides read TGTGCCAGCAGTCCCTGGACAGGTGAAGCTTTCTTT.

A few counts support this clonotype. The V call is TRBV20-1, the J call TRBJ2-5, with D tentatively TRBD1 (6 bases). Germline V CDR1 and CDR2: DFQATT, SNEGSKA (reference sequence). The CDR3 runs 12 residues. Trimming pared 3 bases from V and 5 bases from J, leaving 10 bases between. As DNA, the CDR3 is TGCAGTGCTAGTGACAGGAGGGAGACCCAGTACTTC. Translating gives CSASDRRETQYF.

The chain links TRBV7-9 to TRBJ1-4; D is perhaps TRBD1 (5 bases). The CDR3 extends over 14 amino acids. Trimming took off 3 bases at V and 5 bases at J, with 10 bases between the two ends. Looked up from germline, CDR1 is SEHNR and CDR2 is FQNEAQ (reference sequence). The CDR3, as DNA: TGTGCCAGCAGCTTGGGACTGCAGAATGAAAAACTGTTTTTT. It codes for CASSLGLQNEKLFF.

This clonotype came up a few times. The CDR3 is CATSRVPSIGGDLEQFF. Here the CDR3 DNA reads TGTGCCACCAGCAGAGTCCCCTCCATCGGGGGGGACTTAGAGCAGTTCTTC. The chain is built from TRBV15 and TRBJ2-1; 8 bases line up with TRBD2. V gave up 1 base and J gave up 10 bases; unmatched junction bases: 15. This CDR3 is 17 amino acids long. Germline CDR1 reads LNHNV; CDR2 reads YYDKDF (reference sequence).

The chain employs TRBV4-3 and TRBJ2-1, with D possibly TRBD1 on 6 matching bases. V was clipped by 0 bases and J by 9 bases, with 15 bases between them. From germline, CDR1 is LGHNA and CDR2 YSLEER. This CDR3 has 15 residues. In DNA form, the CDR3 reads TGCGCCAGCAGCCAAGAGATCGGGACAACGAGTGAGCAGTTCTTC. It codes for CASSQEIGTTSEQFF.

This chain links TRBV30 with TRBJ2-3; 10 bases match TRBD2. CDR3 size: 17 residues. Germline CDR1 is GTSNPN and CDR2 is SVGIG (reference sequence). V lost 0 bases and J lost 2; bases outside the gene matches: 8. CDR3 sequence: CAWSVSRTSGYTDTQYF. The CDR3, as DNA: TGTGCCTGGAGTGTCTCCCGGACTAGCGGCTACACAGATACGCAGTATTTT. Full variable domain (missing parts from reference TRBV30 and TRBJ2-3): SQTIHQWPATLVQPVGSPLSLECTVEGTSNPNLYWYRQAAGRGLQLLFYSVGIGQISSEVPQNLSASRPQDRQFILSSKKLLLSDSGFYLCAWSVSRTSGYTDTQYFGPGTRLTVL.

In its sample, this clonotype was seen a few times. This chain uses TRBV5-1 with TRBJ2-5; D ambiguous. Matching the DNA end better, TRBJ2-1 makes the J call doubtful. Germline CDR1 reads SGHRS; CDR2 reads YFSETQ. The CDR3 consists of 13 residues. CDR3 in amino acids: CASNHFRCQVQFF. The CDR3 DNA sequence: TGCGCCAGCAACCACTTCCGCTGTCAAGTCCAGTTCTTC.

This clonotype was found a few times. The V gene is TRBV28, the J gene TRBJ2-5; the match to TRBD1 covers 7 bases. Per the germline V gene, CDR1 is MDHEN and CDR2 is SYDVKM. Trimming took 5 bases from V and 5 from J; bases not matched to a gene: 8. The CDR3 covers 14 residues. CDR3: CASSGQGVWETQYF. DNA of the CDR3: TGTGCCAGCAGTGGGCAGGGGGTATGGGAGACCCAGTACTTC. Complete variable domain (other parts from reference TRBV28 and TRBJ2-5): DVKVTQSSRYLVKRTGEKVFLECVQDMDHENMFWYRQDPGLGLRLIYFSYDVKMKEKGDIPEGYSVSREKKERFSLILESASTNQTSMYLCASSGQGVWETQYFGPGTRLLVL.

The table lists this clonotype with a few counts. The chain couples TRBV18 to TRBJ2-7; D is unresolved. The CDR3 covers 14 residues. Germline values: CDR1 KGHSH, CDR2 LQKENI. Trimming removed 3 bases from V and 3 bases from J, with 12 bases in between. The CDR3 coding sequence is TGTGCCAGCTCACCCGCGCCGGATTTCTACGAGCAGTACTTC. Protein sequence: CASSPAPDFYEQYF. Together with reference TRBV18 and TRBJ2-7, the CDR3 gives the full variable domain: NAGVMQNPRHLVRRRGQEARLRCSPMKGHSHVYWYRQLPEEGLKFMVYLQKENIIDESGMPKERFSAEFPKEGPSILRIQQVVRGDSAAYFCASSPAPDFYEQYFGPGTRLTVT.

The gene calls are TRBV20-1 and TRBJ1-1; 11 positions agree with TRBD1. Germline V CDR1 and CDR2: DFQATT, SNEGSKA (reference sequence). This CDR3 has 16 amino acids. With 0 bases clipped from V and 1 base from J, the junction kept 4 bases outside the gene matches. CDR3 sequence (DNA): TGCAGTGCTAGAGATCCCGGACAGGGGGCGAACACTGAAGCTTTCTTT. Protein sequence: CSARDPGQGANTEAFF.

This clonotype has more than one count but fewer than ten. The chain employs TRBV4-1 and TRBJ2-3, with 7 bases fitting TRBD1. V gave up 4 bases and J gave up 4 bases; unmatched junction bases: 5. CDR3 length: 14 amino acids. Germline CDR1 and CDR2: MGHRA and YSYEKL. The CDR3 DNA is TGCGCCAGCAGCCGAACAGGGGTCGCAGATACGCAGTATTTT. The encoded protein is CASSRTGVADTQYF.

V usage is TRBV20-1 and J usage is TRBJ2-1; D unclear. Germline V gene lookup returns CDR1 DFQATT and CDR2 SNEGSKA (reference sequence). The CDR3 loop spans 15 amino acids. The germline V and J ends were trimmed by 1 base and 0 bases, with 10 bases remaining between them. For the CDR3, the DNA is TGCAGTGCTAGAGCGGGTTCCCTCTCCTACAATGAGCAGTTCTTC. Its translation is CSARAGSLSYNEQFF.

This clonotype was detected only once. The chain combines TRBV12-3 or TRBV12-4 with TRBJ1-6; 7 bases are a match to TRBD1. CDR3 length: 14 residues. The V and J ends lost 5 bases and 10 bases, in that order; junction bases with no gene match: 8. CDR3 amino acids: CASSQGVQGSPLHF. The CDR3 DNA sequence: TGTGCCAGCAGTCAGGGGGTTCAGGGATCACCCCTCCACTTT.

The V gene is TRBV12-3 or TRBV12-4, the J gene TRBJ1-2; weak D call: TRBD1 (5 bases). V lost 6 bases and J 8 bases, leaving 19 bases between the germline ends. The CDR3 is 14 amino acids. CDR3 in amino acids: CASSPDEGIGGYTF. CDR3 DNA: TGTGCCAGCAGCCCCGACGAGGGGATAGGCGGCTACACCTTC.

This clonotype was found a few times. The gene calls are TRBV6-4 and TRBJ2-5, with 8 bases fitting TRBD2. V shed 3 bases and J 4 bases; nucleotides not matched to a gene: 13. The CDR3 contains 17 residues. Germline lookup yields CDR1 MRHNA and CDR2 SNTAGT. CDR3 protein: CASSEEHKRELGETQYF. For the CDR3, the DNA is TGTGCCAGCAGTGAGGAGCACAAGCGGGAGTTGGGAGAGACCCAGTACTTC.

This clonotype was observed a handful of times. The V gene is TRBV11-2, the J gene TRBJ2-5; 10 nucleotides align to TRBD2. The V gene's germline CDR1 is SGHAT and CDR2 FQNNGV. The CDR3 totals 15 residues. Unmatched junction bases numbered 4, after V lost 1 base and J lost 5 bases. The CDR3: CASSLVSSGSETQYF. CDR3 nucleotide sequence: TGTGCCAGCAGCTTAGTGTCTAGCGGGAGCGAGACCCAGTACTTC.

J is TRBJ2-3 and V is TRBV5-1; TRBD2 matches 13 bases. From germline, CDR1 is SGHRS and CDR2 YFSETQ. Trimming at V came to 4 bases and at J to 4 bases, leaving 9 bases not matched to a gene. The length of the CDR3 is 17 residues. CDR3 protein: CASSLGLAGVQADTQYF. The CDR3 nucleotides read TGCGCCAGCAGCCTCGGACTAGCGGGAGTTCAGGCAGATACGCAGTATTTT. Filled out from reference TRBV5-1 and TRBJ2-3, the complete variable domain reads KAGVTQTPRYLIKTRGQQVTLSCSPISGHRSVSWYQQTPGQGLQFLFEYFSETQRNKGNFPGRFSGRQFSNSRSEMNVSTLELGDSALYLCASSLGLAGVQADTQYFGPGTRLTVL.